This T cell receptor (beta chain) was retrieved from a study of cytomegalovirus exposure and HLA in healthy donors. PCR amplification relied on 60 Vbeta primers (plus 13 Jbeta primers). Sequencing used immunoSEQ multiplex PCR; TCRdb keeps in-frame clones, though not all of them. The repertoire includes some 150,000 clones, 82% of them detected once, and 8.1% sits in the top ten. This clone was picked up one time. Germline V lookup: CDR1 GTSNPN, CDR2 SVGIG (reference sequence). V was trimmed by 1 base and J by 4 bases, leaving 17 bases between them. CDR3 size: 17 residues. The TCR comes from a woman in her forties or fifties in good health and CMV-seropositive. The chain is built from TRBV30 and TRBJ1-6, with D possibly TRBD1 on 6 matching bases. The specimen was PBMCs. CDR3 amino acids: CAWSGPRGGGYNSPLHF. The CDR3 DNA reads as TGTGCCTGGAGTGGCCCTAGGGGAGGGGGGTATAATTCACCCCTCCACTTT.